This TCR beta chain was recorded in a study of technical replicates of blood from a few donors. Profiling relied on immunoSEQ multiplex PCR, and the TCRdb table lists in-frame clones only, not all of them. The sample consists of tens of thousands of clones, 95% to 98% of them appearing once. V lost 3 bases, J lost 8 bases, and 10 bases lay in between. Per the germline V gene, CDR1 is LNHDA and CDR2 is SQIVND (reference sequence). The CDR3 contains 13 residues. The chain uses TRBV19 and TRBJ1-4; perhaps TRBD1 as D (5 bases). The receptor's source is a human donor in good health. Sequencing input: T cells isolated from PBMCs. CDR3 residues: CASSIRVEEKLFF. CDR3 DNA sequence: TGTGCCAGTAGTATCAGGGTAGAAGAAAAACTGTTTTTT.